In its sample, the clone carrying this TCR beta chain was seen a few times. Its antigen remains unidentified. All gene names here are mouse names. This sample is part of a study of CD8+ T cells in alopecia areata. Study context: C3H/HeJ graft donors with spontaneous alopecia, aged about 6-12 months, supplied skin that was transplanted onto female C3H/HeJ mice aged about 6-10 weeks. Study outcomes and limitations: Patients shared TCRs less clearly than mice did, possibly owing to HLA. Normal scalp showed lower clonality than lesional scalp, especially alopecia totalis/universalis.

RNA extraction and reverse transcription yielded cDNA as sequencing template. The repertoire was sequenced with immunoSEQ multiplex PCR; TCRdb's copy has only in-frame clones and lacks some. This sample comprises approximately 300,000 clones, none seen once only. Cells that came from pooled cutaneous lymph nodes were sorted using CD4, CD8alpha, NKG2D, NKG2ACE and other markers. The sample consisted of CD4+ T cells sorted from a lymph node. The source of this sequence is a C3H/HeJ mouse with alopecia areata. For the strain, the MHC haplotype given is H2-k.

The CDR3: CASSKTDPVAETLYF. CDR3 DNA, as far as it was read: TGTGCCAGCAGTAAGACAGACCCTGTTGCAGAA. This chain connects TRBV19 to TRBJ2-3, with a tentative D call TRBD1 (5 bases). The CDR3 extends 4 residues past the end of the read, so its final part is completed from the germline J gene. CDR1 and CDR2 from the germline V gene are FNHDT and SITEND (reference sequence). Trimming shortened V by 3 bases and J by 2 bases, and 13 bases separated the two germline ends. The CDR3 length is 15 residues.